The rows below give T cell receptor beta chains drawn from one sample of a study of cytomegalovirus exposure and HLA in healthy donors. Assay: immunoSEQ multiplex PCR; the TCRdb copy retains only in-frame clones and omits some. This sample has some 200,000 clones, with approximately 78% found just once. What was sequenced was PBMCs. Every receptor here comes from a woman in her late teens or twenties in good health and CMV-seronegative. The CDR3 runs from the conserved cysteine through the conserved F or W. D genes are given only for firm matches. Size values are once, few and many counts, or a class for expanded clones, and some rows have none.

>TRBV6-1|once|TRBD2|TRBJ2-3
TGTGCCAGCAGTGAAAGGGGACTAGCGGGGTTAGATACGCAGTATTTT
CASSERGLAGLDTQYF
>TRBV4-1|.|.|TRBJ2-7
TGCGCCAGCAGCCAAGATAAACAGCACTACGAGCAGTACTTC
CASSQDKQHYEQYF
>TRBV19|.|TRBD1|TRBJ1-5
TGTGCCAGTAGTTCGGGACAGGGAGGGCAGCCCCAGCATTTT
CASSSGQGGQPQHF
>TRBV6-5|.|TRBD2|TRBJ2-7
TGTGCCAGCAGGCCCGGGACTAGCCTGGTATACGAGCAGTACTTC
CASRPGTSLVYEQYF
>TRBV7-3|.|TRBD1|TRBJ2-1
TGTGCCAGCAGCTCCTCCGGGACAGAGTACAATGAGCAGTTCTTC
CASSSSGTEYNEQFF
>TRBV5-1|.|.|TRBJ2-5
TGCGCCAGCAGCTTACAGCTCCAAGAGACCCAGTACTTC
CASSLQLQETQYF
>TRBV6-4|.|.|TRBJ2-1
TGTGCCAGCAGTGACTCAGTGGTTCAGGCCCATGAGCAGTTCTTC
CASSDSVVQAHEQFF
>TRBV7-2|.|.|TRBJ2-3
TGTGCCAGCAGGCCGGCGGCCGGAGATACGCAGTATTTT
CASRPAAGDTQYF
>TRBV6-1|.|TRBD2|TRBJ2-3
TGTGCCAGCAGTAAGACGGGGGGGCCAGCAGATACGCAGTATTTT
CASSKTGGPADTQYF
>TRBV6-5|.|.|TRBJ1-2
TGTGCCAGCAGTTTTGGGCAAACGGGCTACACCTTC
CASSFGQTGYTF
>TRBV5-6|.|.|TRBJ2-1
TGTGCCAGCAGCTTGGTGAGGGCTTGGCCCAATGAGCAGTTCTTC
CASSLVRAWPNEQFF
>TRBV2|.|.|TRBJ1-1
TGTGCCAGCAGTGTAGATTGGGACACACCGCGGAACACTGAAGCTTTCTTT
CASSVDWDTPRNTEAFF
>TRBV6-1|.|TRBD1|TRBJ2-3
TGTGCCAGCAGTACAGGGGCTAGCACAGATACGCAGTATTTT
CASSTGASTDTQYF
>TRBV7-6|.|.|TRBJ2-4
TGTGCCAGCAGCTTTGTCCAGACTAGAGACATTCAGTACTTC
CASSFVQTRDIQYF
>TRBV7-2|few|TRBD2|TRBJ2-2
TGTGCCAGCACCTCTGTGAGCGGGAGCGGGTACACCGGGGAGCTGTTTTTT
CASTSVSGSGYTGELFF
>TRBV2|.|TRBD2|TRBJ2-2
TGTGCCAAGCGAAGGAGAGCTAGCGGGAGATCTAACACCGGGGAGCTGTTTTTT
CAKRRRASGRSNTGELFF
>TRBV11-3|.|.|TRBJ2-3
TGTGCCAGCAGCTTCCCCGACGGGACAGATACGCAGTATTTT
CASSFPDGTDTQYF
>TRBV7-8|.|TRBD2|TRBJ2-7
TGTGCCAGCAGCTTACTAGCGGGGGCCTACGAGCAGTACTTC
CASSLLAGAYEQYF
>TRBV6-5|once|.|TRBJ2-7
TGTGCCAGCAGTTTGCGGGTAACCTACGAGCAGTACTTC
CASSLRVTYEQYF
>TRBV2|.|.|TRBJ1-2
TGTGCCAGACAAGTAGGGGCAGGGCGACATGGCTACACCTTC
CARQVGAGRHGYTF
>TRBV7-3|.|TRBD2|TRBJ2-3
TGTGCCAGCAGCCGGACTAGCGGGAGCACAGATACGCAGTATTTT
CASSRTSGSTDTQYF
>TRBV13|.|.|TRBJ1-5
TGTGCCAGCAGCACCGGGGTTAGCAATCAGCCCCAGCATTTT
CASSTGVSNQPQHF
>TRBV7-6|.|TRBD2|TRBJ2-5
TGTGCCAGCAGCTTAGATCTAGCGGGGAAAGAGACCCAGTACTTC
CASSLDLAGKETQYF
>TRBV6-1|few|.|TRBJ1-5
TGTGCCAGCAGTGAAGGGCAGGGATCCTCTAATCAGCCCCAGCATTTT
CASSEGQGSSNQPQHF
>TRBV6-5|once|TRBD2|TRBJ2-5
TGTGCCAGCACCGAAGCGGGGGGAGCCTCAGAGACCCAGTACTTC
CASTEAGGASETQYF
>TRBV7-9|.|TRBD2|TRBJ2-7
TGTGCCAGCAGCTTAGGGAGCGGGAGCTCCTACGAGCAGTACTTC
CASSLGSGSSYEQYF
>TRBV7-2|.|.|TRBJ1-4
TGTGCCAGCAGCTTAAATGGGGGCTCTGCAACTAATGAAAAACTGTTTTTT
CASSLNGGSATNEKLFF
>TRBV4-1|.|.|TRBJ2-5
TGCGCCAGCAGCCCCCTCGGAGGAGAGGAGACCCAGTACTTC
CASSPLGGEETQYF
>TRBV10-2|.|TRBD2|TRBJ2-7
TGCGCCAGCAGCCCCCCAGCGGGAGCGGGCGAGCAGTACTTC
CASSPPAGAGEQYF
>TRBV7-6|.|.|TRBJ2-1
TGTGCCAGCAGCTTAGGTTGGGACACAGCCTACAATGAGCAGTTCTTC
CASSLGWDTAYNEQFF
>TRBV10-1|.|.|TRBJ2-3
TGCGCCAGCAGTGAGTCCTTCGGGAAACCAGATACGCAGTATTTT
CASSESFGKPDTQYF
>TRBV27|few|TRBD2|TRBJ2-5
TGTGCCAGCAGTTTAACGCGGGCCGGGGGGTTAGGGGAGACCCAGTACTTC
CASSLTRAGGLGETQYF
>TRBV6-4|.|TRBD2|TRBJ2-1
TGTGCCAGCAATGGTGTGGGACTAGCGATCAATGAGCAGTTCTTC
CASNGVGLAINEQFF
>TRBV5-6|.|TRBD2|TRBJ2-2
TGTGCCAGCAGCTTGGAGTTCGGGCTAGCGGTTACCGGGGAGCTGTTTTTT
CASSLEFGLAVTGELFF